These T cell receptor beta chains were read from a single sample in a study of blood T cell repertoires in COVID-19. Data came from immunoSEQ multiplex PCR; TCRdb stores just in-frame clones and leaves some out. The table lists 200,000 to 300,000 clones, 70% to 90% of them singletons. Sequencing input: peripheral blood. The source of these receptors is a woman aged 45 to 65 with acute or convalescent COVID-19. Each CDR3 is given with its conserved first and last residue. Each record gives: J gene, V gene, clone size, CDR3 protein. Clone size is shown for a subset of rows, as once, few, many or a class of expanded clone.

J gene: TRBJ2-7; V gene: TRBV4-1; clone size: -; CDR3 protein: CASSRGLAGSRDEQYF
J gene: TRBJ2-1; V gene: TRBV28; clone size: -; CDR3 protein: CASRGLAGGSYNEQFF
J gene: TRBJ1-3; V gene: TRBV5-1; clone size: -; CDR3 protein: CASSLAEGGNTIYF
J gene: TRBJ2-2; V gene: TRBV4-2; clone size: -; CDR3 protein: CASSQAAANTGELFF
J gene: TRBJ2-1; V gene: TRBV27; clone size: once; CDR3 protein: CASSLFAESQGLYNEQFF
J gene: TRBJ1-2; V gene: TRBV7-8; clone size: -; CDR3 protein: CASYSLQGERDGYTF
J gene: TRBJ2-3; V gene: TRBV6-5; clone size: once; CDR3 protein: CASSLNSDTQYF
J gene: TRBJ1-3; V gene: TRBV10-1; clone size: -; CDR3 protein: CASSPGQHSGNTIYF
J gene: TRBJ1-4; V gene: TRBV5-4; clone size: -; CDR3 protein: CASSPGQRNEKLFF
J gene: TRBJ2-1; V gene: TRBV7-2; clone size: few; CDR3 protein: CASSPRGSGRAKSYNEQFF
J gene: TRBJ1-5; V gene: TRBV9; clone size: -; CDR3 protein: CASSGGGRSNQPQHF
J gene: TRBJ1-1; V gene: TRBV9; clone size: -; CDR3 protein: CASSHTGNTEAFF
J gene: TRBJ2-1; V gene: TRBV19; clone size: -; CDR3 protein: CASRRGGGSYNEQFF
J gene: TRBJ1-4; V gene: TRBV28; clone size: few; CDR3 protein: CASSSQTASTNEKLFF
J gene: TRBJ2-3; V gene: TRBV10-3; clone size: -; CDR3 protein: CAIRLTGGASDTQYF
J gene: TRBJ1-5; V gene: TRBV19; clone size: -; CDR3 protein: CATAGRFSNQPQHF
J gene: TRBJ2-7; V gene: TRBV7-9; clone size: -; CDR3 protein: CASSLVGQGDLF
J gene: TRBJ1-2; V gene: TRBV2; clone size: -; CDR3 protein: CASSERRPGTDYGYTF
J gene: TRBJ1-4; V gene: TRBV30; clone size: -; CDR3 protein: CAWSNRGEKLFF
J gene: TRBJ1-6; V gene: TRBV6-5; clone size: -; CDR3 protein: CASSSEGQGYNSPLHF
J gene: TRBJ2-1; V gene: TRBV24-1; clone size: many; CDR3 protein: CATSDPRVTSGRKNEQFF
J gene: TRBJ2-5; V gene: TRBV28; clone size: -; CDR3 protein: CASTGAVTQYF
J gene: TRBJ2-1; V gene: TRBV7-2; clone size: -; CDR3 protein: CASSLGRDNEQFF
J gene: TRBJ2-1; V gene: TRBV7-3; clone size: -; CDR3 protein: CASSLLADRTYNEQFF
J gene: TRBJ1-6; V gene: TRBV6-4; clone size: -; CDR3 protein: CASRQGARNSPLHF
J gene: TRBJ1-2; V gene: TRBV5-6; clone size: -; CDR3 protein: CASSWGSGGYYGYTF
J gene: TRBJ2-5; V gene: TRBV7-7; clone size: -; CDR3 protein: CASSAGQPGETQYF
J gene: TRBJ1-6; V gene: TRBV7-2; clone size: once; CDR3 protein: CASSFTPTQVLYSPLHF
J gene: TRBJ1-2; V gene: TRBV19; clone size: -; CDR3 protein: CASSRQGRDYGYTF
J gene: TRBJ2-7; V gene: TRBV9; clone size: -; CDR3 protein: CASSVGASLYEQYF
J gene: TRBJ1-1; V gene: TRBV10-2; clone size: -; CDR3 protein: CASSEPFQGSGTEAFF
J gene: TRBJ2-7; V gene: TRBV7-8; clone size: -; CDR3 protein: CASSLGSRVAGGHYEQYF
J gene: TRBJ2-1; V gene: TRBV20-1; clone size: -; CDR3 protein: CSASDQPFRENEQFF
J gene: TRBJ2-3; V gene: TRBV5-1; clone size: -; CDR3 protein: CASSFDGGTDTQYF
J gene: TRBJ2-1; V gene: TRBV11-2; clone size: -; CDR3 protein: CASSARLAGGIDEQFF
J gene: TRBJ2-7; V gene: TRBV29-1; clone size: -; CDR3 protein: CSVDQGAGYEQYF
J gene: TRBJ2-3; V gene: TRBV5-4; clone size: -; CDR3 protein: CASSFGGGRHLDTQYF
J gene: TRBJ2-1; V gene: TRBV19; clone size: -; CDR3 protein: CASSTPRGVGNEQFF
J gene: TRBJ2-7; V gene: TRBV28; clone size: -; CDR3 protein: CASSSPGAAQGLNSYEQYF
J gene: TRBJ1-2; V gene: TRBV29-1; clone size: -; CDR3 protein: CSVEGATYTF
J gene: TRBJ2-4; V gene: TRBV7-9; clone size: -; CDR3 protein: CASSLVAGREAKNIQYF
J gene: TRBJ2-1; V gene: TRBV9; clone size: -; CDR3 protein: CASSVAGGNEQFF
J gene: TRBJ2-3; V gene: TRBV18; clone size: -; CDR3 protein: CASSPLAGGTDTQYF
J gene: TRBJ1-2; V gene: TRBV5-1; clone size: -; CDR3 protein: CASSQGLDYYGYTF
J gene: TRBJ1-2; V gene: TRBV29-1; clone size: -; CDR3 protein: CSVERTGGANGYTF
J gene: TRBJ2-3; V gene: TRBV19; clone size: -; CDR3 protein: CASRHRAGTDTQYF
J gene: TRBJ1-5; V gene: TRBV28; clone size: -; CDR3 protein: CASTYSNQPQHF
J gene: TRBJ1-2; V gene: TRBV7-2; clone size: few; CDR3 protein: CASSSGIDYGYTF
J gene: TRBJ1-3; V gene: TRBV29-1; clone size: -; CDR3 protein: CSVETQDSHIYF
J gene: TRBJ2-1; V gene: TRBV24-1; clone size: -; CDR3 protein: CATSDLRFGGNNEQFF
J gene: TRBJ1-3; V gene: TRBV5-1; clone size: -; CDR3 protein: CASSLAGRDTIYF
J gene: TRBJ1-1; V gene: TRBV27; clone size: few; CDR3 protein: CASAWDRGRLNTEAFF
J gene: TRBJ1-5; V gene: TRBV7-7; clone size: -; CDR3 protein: CASSSPRGAGNQPQHF
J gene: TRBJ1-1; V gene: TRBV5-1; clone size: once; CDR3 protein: CASSPNVGTGGTEAFF
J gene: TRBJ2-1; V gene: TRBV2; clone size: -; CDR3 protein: CASSARLAGVAEQFF